This T cell receptor (beta chain) stems from a study of blood T cells in healthy people across ages. Looked up from germline, CDR1 is LGHDT and CDR2 is YNNKEL (reference sequence). The CDR3 has 16 residues. The V and J ends lost 4 bases and 2 bases respectively, with 17 bases between them. Primers used in a second PCR of roughly 6 to 11 cycles were a sample-barcoded 5' primer and a J-beta primer mix. TCRdb redid the calling of the 5' RACE reads with MiXCR, one entry per CDR3 protein. Among about 640,000 distinct CDR3 sequences, roughly 53% were seen once, and the ten largest hold 30% to 45%. The sequenced sample consisted of blood. This TCR came from a man aged 55 to 70 in good health. The rearrangement links TRBV3-1 to TRBJ2-5; tentatively, D is TRBD2 (6 bases). The CDR3 loop reads CASSPLSPSGQETQYF. The CDR3 nucleotides read TGTGCCAGCAGCCCCCTGTCCCCCAGCGGGCAAGAGACCCAGTACTTC.